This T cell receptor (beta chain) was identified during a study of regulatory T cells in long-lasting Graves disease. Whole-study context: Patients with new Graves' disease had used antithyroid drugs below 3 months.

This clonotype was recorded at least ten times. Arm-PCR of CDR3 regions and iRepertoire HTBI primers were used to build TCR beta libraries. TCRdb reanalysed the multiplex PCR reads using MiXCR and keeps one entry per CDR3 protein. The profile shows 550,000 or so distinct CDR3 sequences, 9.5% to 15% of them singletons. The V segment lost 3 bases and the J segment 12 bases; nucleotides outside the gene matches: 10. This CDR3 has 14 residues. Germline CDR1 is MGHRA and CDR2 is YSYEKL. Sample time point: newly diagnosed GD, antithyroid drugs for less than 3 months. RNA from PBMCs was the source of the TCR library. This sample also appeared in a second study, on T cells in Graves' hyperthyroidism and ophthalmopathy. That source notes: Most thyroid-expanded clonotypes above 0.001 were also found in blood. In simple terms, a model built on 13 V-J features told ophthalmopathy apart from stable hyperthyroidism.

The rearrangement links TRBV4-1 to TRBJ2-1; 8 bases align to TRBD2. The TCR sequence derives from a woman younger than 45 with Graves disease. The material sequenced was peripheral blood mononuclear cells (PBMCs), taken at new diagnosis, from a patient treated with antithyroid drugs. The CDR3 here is CASSHNLALAAQFF. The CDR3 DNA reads TGCGCCAGCAGCCATAATCTGGCACTAGCGGCGCAGTTCTTC.